The 31 T cell receptor beta chains below all came from one sample that was sequenced in a study of blood T cells in healthy people across ages. Sample-barcoded 5' priming and a J-beta primer mix drove a second PCR of about 7 to 12 cycles. TCRdb re-called the 5' RACE reads with MiXCR, one entry per CDR3 protein. The table has approximately 850,000 distinct CDR3 sequences, approximately 44% seen once. The specimen sequenced was blood. The source is a man between 60 and 70 years old in good health.

V gene TRBV7-2 combines with J gene TRBJ2-3; D ambiguous. The germline V gene has CDR1 SGHTA and CDR2 FQGNSA. Trimming took off 1 base at V and 2 bases at J, with 10 bases between the two ends. The CDR3 is 15 amino acids. The CDR3 spells CASSLVGRNTDTQYF. The CDR3 DNA reads as TGTGCCAGCAGCTTAGTGGGTAGGAACACAGATACGCAGTATTTT.

This clonotype was seen only a few times. The V and J genes are TRBV10-3 and TRBJ1-6; 11 bases fit TRBD1. Unmatched junction bases numbered 7, after V lost 11 bases and J lost 7 bases. Germline values: CDR1 ENHRY, CDR2 SYGVKD. This CDR3 is 14 amino acids long. This CDR3 is CAVGQGARNSPLHF. CDR3 bases: TGTGCCGTCGGACAGGGGGCCCGCAATTCACCCCTCCACTTT.

This clonotype was picked up a small number of times. The genes are TRBV7-9 and TRBJ2-7; 8 bases match TRBD1. Per germline, CDR1 SEHNR and CDR2 FQNEAQ (reference sequence). The V gene end was trimmed by 5 bases and the J gene end by 0 bases; junction bases not matched to a gene: 6. The CDR3 length is 15 residues. The CDR3 sequence: CASSLRQGSSYEQYF. CDR3 bases: TGTGCCAGCAGCCTAAGACAGGGGAGCTCCTACGAGCAGTACTTC.

In this sample, this clonotype turned up a few times. The V gene is TRBV18, the J gene TRBJ1-1; D not certain. CDR3 length equals 12 residues. CDR1 and CDR2 from the germline V gene are KGHSH and LQKENI. With 3 bases removed from V and 6 bases from J, the gap between germline ends came to 8 bases. CDR3 region: CASSPDRSEAFF. The CDR3 DNA is TGTGCCAGCTCACCCGACCGTTCTGAAGCTTTCTTT.

This clonotype was seen only a few times. The CDR3 here is CASSYGGVTEAFF. In DNA, the CDR3 is TGTGCCAGCAGTTATGGGGGGGTCACTGAAGCTTTCTTT. V usage is TRBV6-5 and J usage is TRBJ1-1, with D maybe TRBD1 (5 bases). CDR1 is MNHEY and CDR2 is SVGAGI in the germline V gene. The V gene lost 3 bases and the J gene lost 4 bases, with 9 bases spanning the gap. The CDR3 extends over 13 amino acids.

V usage is TRBV9 and J usage is TRBJ1-1; D is possibly TRBD1 (6 bases). Germline V gene sequence: CDR1 SGDLS, CDR2 YYNGEE. The ends were cut back, 2 bases at V and 0 bases at J, with 14 bases in the middle. The CDR3 consists of 16 residues. The CDR3 loop is CASSVTGSSVNTEAFF. In nucleotides, the CDR3 is TGTGCCAGCAGCGTCACAGGGAGTTCCGTGAACACTGAAGCTTTCTTT.

This clonotype was counted between two and nine times. V is TRBV3-1 and J is TRBJ2-5, with D uncertain. The CDR3 has 14 residues. The V and J ends lost 1 base and 1 base respectively, with 7 bases between them. The V gene's germline CDR1 is LGHDT and CDR2 YNNKEL (reference sequence). The CDR3 bases are TGTGCCAGCAGCCAAGCGGCTATCCAAGAGACCCAGTACTTC. Protein: CASSQAAIQETQYF.

This clonotype was counted between two and nine times. The chain is built from TRBV20-1 and TRBJ1-1; possible D gene TRBD1, 5 bases. The CDR3 length is 16 residues. Trimming left V 0 bases short and J 0 bases short, with 14 bases between. Germline V gives CDR1 DFQATT, CDR2 SNEGSKA (reference sequence). CDR3 loop: CSARDWGQSMNTEAFF. CDR3 nucleotide sequence: TGCAGTGCTAGAGATTGGGGCCAGTCCATGAACACTGAAGCTTTCTTT.

As concerns this clonotype: At one boundary the junction diverges from the germline segment, which might be a read error. The chain uses TRBV20-1 and TRBJ2-7; TRBD1 matches at 8 bases. The CDR3 is 17 residues long. Germline V gene data show CDR1 as DFQATT and CDR2 as SNEGSKA (reference sequence). The CDR3 loop reads CSAARPPTGGRYYGQYF. The CDR3, as DNA: TGCAGTGCGGCCCGCCCCCCCACAGGGGGTCGATACTACGGGCAGTACTTC.

This clonotype came up a few times. The gene calls are TRBV5-6 and TRBJ2-5; weak D call: TRBD1 (6 bases). The CDR3 is 12 residues long. The germline V and J ends were trimmed by 7 bases and 5 bases, with 12 bases remaining between them. From germline, CDR1 is SGHDT and CDR2 YYEEEE. The CDR3 reads CASGRDMETQYF. CDR3 in DNA: TGTGCCAGCGGCCGGGACATGGAGACCCAGTACTTC.

This clonotype was observed a few times. J is TRBJ2-5 and V is TRBV20-1, with D tentatively TRBD1 (7 bases). V shed 6 bases and J shed 3 bases, with 23 bases lying between them. This CDR3 has 16 residues. Germline V gene lookup returns CDR1 DFQATT and CDR2 SNEGSKA (reference sequence). CDR3 in amino acids: CSAALPRGDRKETQYF. CDR3 DNA: TGCAGTGCCGCGCTACCAAGGGGGGACAGAAAAGAGACCCAGTACTTC.

The gene calls are TRBV14 and TRBJ2-1; 9 bases fit TRBD2. V trimming: 4 bases; J trimming: 10 bases; junction bases outside the gene matches: 5. Germline V CDR1 and CDR2: SGHDN, FVKESK. The CDR3 runs 13 residues. This chain's CDR3 is CASSPLAGREQFF. CDR3 coding DNA: TGTGCCAGCAGCCCCCTAGCGGGGAGGGAGCAGTTCTTC.

The rearrangement uses TRBV20-1 and TRBJ1-6, with TRBD1 matching 10 bases. CDR3 size: 17 residues. Trimming removed 0 bases from V and 9 bases from J; junction bases left unmatched: 11. Germline CDR1 is DFQATT and CDR2 is SNEGSKA (reference sequence). CDR3: CSARDLTTGGLGSPLHF. The CDR3 DNA sequence: TGCAGTGCTAGAGATCTGACGACAGGGGGCTTAGGTTCACCCCTCCACTTT.

The J gene is TRBJ1-4, the V gene TRBV10-3; tentatively, D is TRBD1 (5 bases). The CDR3 has 13 amino acids. The germline V gene encodes CDR1 ENHRY and CDR2 SYGVKD. V was trimmed by 6 bases and J by 7 bases, leaving 12 bases between them. This chain's CDR3 is CAIRGQGTEKLFF. The DNA for the CDR3 is TGTGCCATCAGAGGCCAGGGTACTGAAAAACTGTTTTTT.

This clonotype was recorded a few times. This rearrangement joins TRBV9 to TRBJ2-3; D ambiguous. The CDR3 covers 12 residues. With 0 bases removed from V and 9 bases from J, the gap between germline ends came to 8 bases. Germline V gives CDR1 SGDLS, CDR2 YYNGEE. CDR3 nucleotides: TGTGCCAGCAGCGTAGGAGATAAGACGCAGTATTTT. Translating it yields CASSVGDKTQYF.

The V and J genes are TRBV6-6 and TRBJ1-5; 11 bases are a match to TRBD1. Germline lookup yields CDR1 MNHNY and CDR2 SVGAGI (reference sequence). The CDR3 is made up of 16 amino acids. V lost 5 bases and J lost 3; bases outside the gene matches: 6. For the CDR3, the DNA is TGTGCCAGCAGTGCCCGGGACAGGGGGATCAATCAGCCCCAGCATTTT. It codes for CASSARDRGINQPQHF.

In its sample, this clonotype was seen a few times. The chain is built from TRBV6-1 and TRBJ1-2; D call uncertain. The CDR3 contains 12 residues. Looked up from germline, CDR1 is MNHNS and CDR2 is SASEGT. Trimming removed 3 bases from V and 3 bases from J, with 5 bases in between. CDR3 residues: CASSDGHYGYTF. In DNA form, the CDR3 reads TGTGCCAGCAGTGACGGGCACTATGGCTACACCTTC.

This rearrangement joins TRBV30 to TRBJ2-2; 8 bases are shared with TRBD2. CDR3 size: 14 residues. The V gene end was trimmed by 0 bases and the J gene end by 7 bases; junction bases not matched to a gene: 4. Germline V CDR1 and CDR2: GTSNPN, SVGIG (reference sequence). CDR3 nucleotides: TGTGCCTGGAGTGTAACTAGCGGTAACGGGGAGCTGTTTTTT. Its protein is CAWSVTSGNGELFF. Combining the CDR3 with reference TRBV30 and TRBJ2-2 gives the whole variable domain SQTIHQWPATLVQPVGSPLSLECTVEGTSNPNLYWYRQAAGRGLQLLFYSVGIGQISSEVPQNLSASRPQDRQFILSSKKLLLSDSGFYLCAWSVTSGNGELFFGEGSRLTVL.

The chain couples TRBV20-1 to TRBJ2-1; TRBD2 is a possible D gene (6 bases). Germline V gene sequence: CDR1 DFQATT, CDR2 SNEGSKA (reference sequence). There are 15 residues in the CDR3. The V end was cut by 0 bases, the J end by 3 bases, with 12 bases between. Here the CDR3 DNA reads TGCAGTGCTAGAGATATCGCGGGGAGCTACAATGAGCAGTTCTTC. This translates into CSARDIAGSYNEQFF.

This clonotype was seen a handful of times. The J gene is TRBJ2-4, the V gene TRBV12-3 or TRBV12-4, with D maybe TRBD2 (6 bases). The CDR3 consists of 14 residues. V lost 6 bases and J 10 bases, leaving 19 bases between the germline ends. DNA of the CDR3: TGTGCCAGCAGCGAGACAGCCCCGGAGGGGATTCAGTACTTC. Protein sequence: CASSETAPEGIQYF.

The rearrangement links TRBV29-1 to TRBJ2-1; possible D gene TRBD1, 6 bases. V dropped 7 bases and J dropped 3 bases, with 22 bases sitting between them. Germline V lookup: CDR1 SQVTM, CDR2 ANQGSEA. The CDR3 totals 16 residues. For the CDR3, the DNA is TGCAGCGCCGACAGGACAAGGAGCCCCCTCTACAATGAGCAGTTCTTC. Its protein is CSADRTRSPLYNEQFF.

This clonotype has just one count. The CDR3 here is CASSYHGTGETDTQYF. The CDR3 nucleotides read TGTGCCAGCAGCTACCACGGTACAGGGGAGACAGATACGCAGTATTTT. The J gene is TRBJ2-3, the V gene TRBV11-2; 7 nucleotides match TRBD1. The length of the CDR3 is 16 residues. V shed 4 bases, J shed 3 bases, and the junction held 10 bases outside the gene matches. Germline loops: CDR1 SGHAT, CDR2 FQNNGV. The full variable domain, rest sourced from reference TRBV11-2 and TRBJ2-3, is EAGVAQSPRYKIIEKRQSVAFWCNPISGHATLYWYQQILGQGPKLLIQFQNNGVVDDSQLPKDRFSAERLKGVDSTLKIQPAKLEDSAVYLCASSYHGTGETDTQYFGPGTRLTVL.

This chain joins TRBV27 and TRBJ1-5, with D perhaps matching TRBD1 (5 bases). The CDR3 length is 14 residues. The V gene lost 6 bases and the J gene lost 5 bases, with 14 bases spanning the gap. CDR1 and CDR2 from the germline V gene are MNHEY and SMNVEV (reference sequence). The CDR3 bases are TGTGCCAGCAGCATTAGGCCCAGGGATCAGCCCCAGCATTTT. The encoded protein is CASSIRPRDQPQHF.

The chain recombines TRBV20-1 with TRBJ1-6; a weak D match, TRBD1 (6 bases). From germline, CDR1 is DFQATT and CDR2 SNEGSKA (reference sequence). CDR3 length equals 16 residues. V was trimmed by 2 bases and J by 5 bases, leaving 16 bases between them. The CDR3: CSARKSGQVDNSPLHF. The CDR3 bases are TGCAGTGCTAGAAAATCGGGACAAGTCGATAATTCACCCCTCCACTTT.

V and J are TRBV6-2 or TRBV6-3 and TRBJ1-5, with 8 bases identical to TRBD1. Germline lookup yields CDR1 MNHEY and CDR2 SVGEGT. V gave up 5 bases and J gave up 7 bases; unmatched junction bases: 7. This CDR3 is built from 14 residues. The DNA of the CDR3 is TGTGCCAGCAGTCTCGGACAGGGACAACAGCCCCAGCATTTT. This codes for CASSLGQGQQPQHF.

The CDR3 protein is CAWSGRGQYEQYF. DNA for the CDR3: TGTGCCTGGAGTGGCAGGGGGCAATACGAGCAGTACTTC. V and J are TRBV30 and TRBJ2-7; 8 bases map to TRBD1. Per the germline V gene, CDR1 is GTSNPN and CDR2 is SVGIG (reference sequence). V shed 1 base, J shed 4 bases, and the junction held 3 bases outside the gene matches. The CDR3 consists of 13 residues.

The chain carries TRBV6-5 and TRBJ2-5, with D perhaps given as TRBD1 or TRBD2 (5 bases each). Trimming left V 7 bases short and J 5 bases short, with 14 bases between. This CDR3 is built from 13 residues. Germline values: CDR1 MNHEY, CDR2 SVGAGI. The CDR3, as DNA: TGTGCCAGCAAAGGCAGAGGGGAGGAGACCCAGTACTTC. Its protein is CASKGRGEETQYF.

CDR3 in amino acids: CASSFRATRSTYNEQFF. Here the CDR3 DNA reads TGTGCCAGCAGCTTTCGGGCGACCCGATCGACCTACAATGAGCAGTTCTTC. The gene calls are TRBV7-9 and TRBJ2-1; D gene ambiguous. CDR1 SEHNR and CDR2 FQNEAQ come from the germline V gene (reference sequence). V lost 3 bases and J lost 2, with 17 bases in between. The CDR3 sequence is 17 residues long.

The chain couples TRBV9 to TRBJ2-5; 9 positions match TRBD1. This CDR3 is 15 amino acids long. The germline gives CDR1 SGDLS, CDR2 YYNGEE. The J segment lost 4 bases and the V segment lost 3 bases, leaving 7 bases of the junction unmatched. The CDR3 loop is CASSDRTGEGETQYF. The CDR3 DNA is TGTGCCAGCAGCGACCGGACAGGGGAAGGAGAGACCCAGTACTTC.

This clonotype was picked up a small number of times. This chain uses TRBV27 with TRBJ2-1; 9 nucleotides agree with TRBD1. CDR1 and CDR2 from the germline V gene are MNHEY and SMNVEV (reference sequence). V was clipped by 5 bases and J by 8 bases; unmatched bases: 10. The CDR3 contains 15 residues. The CDR3 loop is CASSPHGTGRDEQFF. The CDR3 coding sequence is TGTGCCAGCAGTCCCCATGGGACAGGGAGGGATGAGCAGTTCTTC.

Only a few counts were recorded for this clonotype. The chain uses TRBV7-8 and TRBJ2-1; D gene unclear. The V gene lost 1 base and the J gene lost 7 bases, with 11 bases spanning the gap. Germline CDR1 is SGHVS and CDR2 is FQNEAQ. This CDR3 is 14 amino acids long. As DNA, the CDR3 is TGTGCCAGCAGCTTAGGGCGGAATCGGAATGAGCAGTTCTTC. It codes for CASSLGRNRNEQFF.